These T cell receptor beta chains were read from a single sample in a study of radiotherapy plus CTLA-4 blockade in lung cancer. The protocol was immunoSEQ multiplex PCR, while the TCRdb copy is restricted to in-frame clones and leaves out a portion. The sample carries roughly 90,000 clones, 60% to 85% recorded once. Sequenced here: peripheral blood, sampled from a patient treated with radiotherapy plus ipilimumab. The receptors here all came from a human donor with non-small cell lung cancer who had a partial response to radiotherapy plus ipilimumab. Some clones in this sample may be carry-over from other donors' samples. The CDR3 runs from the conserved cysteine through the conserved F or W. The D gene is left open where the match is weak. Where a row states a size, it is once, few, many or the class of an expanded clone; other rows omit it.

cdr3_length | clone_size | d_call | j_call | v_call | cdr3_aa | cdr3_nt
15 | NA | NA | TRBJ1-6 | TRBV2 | CASRTGSSYNSPLHF | TGTGCCAGCAGAACAGGGAGCTCCTATAATTCACCCCTCCACTTT
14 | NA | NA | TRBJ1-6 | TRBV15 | CATSRDFANSPLHF | TGTGCCACCAGCAGAGATTTCGCGAATTCACCCCTCCACTTT
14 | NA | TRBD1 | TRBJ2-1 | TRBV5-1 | CASTEQGRYNEQFF | TGCGCCAGCACCGAACAGGGGCGGTACAATGAGCAGTTCTTC
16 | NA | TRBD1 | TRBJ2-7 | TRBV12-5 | CASGLGNRGSSYEQYF | TGTGCTAGTGGTTTGGGAAACAGGGGGAGCTCCTACGAGCAGTACTTC
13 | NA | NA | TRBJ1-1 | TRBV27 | CASRPAGNTEAFF | TGTGCCAGCAGGCCCGCGGGGAACACTGAAGCTTTCTTT
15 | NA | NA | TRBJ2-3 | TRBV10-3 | CAISDQGRGTDTQYF | TGTGCCATCAGTGACCAGGGGAGGGGGACAGATACGCAGTATTTT
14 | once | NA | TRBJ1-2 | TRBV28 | CASYPGAGVYGYTF | TGTGCCAGCTACCCGGGGGCGGGGGTATATGGCTACACCTTC
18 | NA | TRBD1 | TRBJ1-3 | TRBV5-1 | CASSLIQGAIGSGNTIYF | TGCGCCAGCAGCTTGATACAGGGGGCGATTGGCTCTGGAAACACCATATATTTT
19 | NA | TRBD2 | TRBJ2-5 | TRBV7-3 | CASSLTLRLAGGRGETQYF | TGTGCCAGCAGCTTAACGCTAAGACTAGCGGGGGGCCGAGGAGAGACCCAGTACTTC
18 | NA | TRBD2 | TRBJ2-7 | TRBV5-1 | CASSYGLSTSGTAYEQYF | TGCGCCAGCAGCTACGGACTCTCGACTAGCGGGACAGCCTACGAGCAGTACTTC
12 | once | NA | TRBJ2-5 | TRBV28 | CASSRLRETQYF | TGTGCCAGCAGTAGATTGCGGGAGACCCAGTACTTC
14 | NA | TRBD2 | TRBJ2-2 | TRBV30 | CAVRLAGDTGELFF | TGTGCTGTCCGACTAGCGGGAGACACCGGGGAGCTGTTTTTT
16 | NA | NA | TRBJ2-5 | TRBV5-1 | CASSLVVATPRETQYF | TGCGCCAGCAGCTTGGTAGTGGCGACACCTCGGGAGACCCAGTACTTC
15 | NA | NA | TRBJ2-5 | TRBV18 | CASSPPRSDGETQYF | TGTGCCAGCTCACCACCGCGGAGCGACGGGGAGACCCAGTACTTC
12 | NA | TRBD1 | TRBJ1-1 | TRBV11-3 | CASSPDRVRAFF | TGTGCCAGCAGCCCCGACAGGGTCCGAGCTTTCTTT
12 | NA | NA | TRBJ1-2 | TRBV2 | CASSEGRWGYTF | TGTGCCAGCAGTGAAGGGAGATGGGGCTACACCTTC
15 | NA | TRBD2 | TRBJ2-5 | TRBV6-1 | CASSDSGRYQETQYF | TGTGCCAGCAGTGATAGCGGGAGGTACCAAGAGACCCAGTACTTC
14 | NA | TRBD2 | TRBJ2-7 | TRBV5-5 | CASSASGGDFEQYF | TGTGCCAGCAGTGCTAGCGGGGGGGATTTCGAGCAGTACTTC
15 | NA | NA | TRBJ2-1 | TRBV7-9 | CASRHGLLSYNEQFF | TGTGCCAGCAGGCACGGACTACTCTCCTACAATGAGCAGTTCTTC
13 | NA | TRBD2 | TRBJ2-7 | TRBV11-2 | CASSSGGPGEQYF | TGTGCCAGCAGCTCGGGGGGGCCGGGGGAGCAGTACTTC
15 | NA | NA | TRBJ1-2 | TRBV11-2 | CASSSRFAANYGYTF | TGTGCCAGCAGCTCCCGGTTTGCGGCTAACTATGGCTACACCTTC
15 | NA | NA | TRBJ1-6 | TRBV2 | CASRRTAGYNSPLHF | TGTGCCAGCAGACGGACAGCCGGTTATAATTCACCCCTCCACTTT
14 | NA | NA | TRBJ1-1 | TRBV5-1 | CASWQGNMNTEAFF | TGCGCCAGCTGGCAGGGAAACATGAACACTGAAGCTTTCTTT
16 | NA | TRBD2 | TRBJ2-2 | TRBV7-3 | CASSQGTMMGAGELFF | TGTGCCAGCAGCCAAGGGACTATGATGGGGGCCGGGGAGCTGTTTTTT
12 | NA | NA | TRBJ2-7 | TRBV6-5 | CASGTSFGEQYF | TGTGCTTCCGGGACTTCCTTTGGGGAGCAGTACTTC
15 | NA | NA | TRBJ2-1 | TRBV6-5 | CASSLRAGVYNEQFF | TGTGCCAGCAGTTTAAGGGCAGGGGTTTACAATGAGCAGTTCTTC
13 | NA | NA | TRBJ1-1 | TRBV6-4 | CASRPGGAGEAFF | TGTGCCAGCAGACCCGGAGGGGCCGGTGAAGCTTTCTTT
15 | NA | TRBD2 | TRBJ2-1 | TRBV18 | CASSPSGPNLPEQFF | TGTGCCAGCTCTCCTAGCGGACCCAATCTTCCTGAGCAGTTCTTC
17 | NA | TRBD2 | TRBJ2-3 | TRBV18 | CASSPISSGGGTDTQYF | TGTGCCAGCTCACCAATCAGCAGCGGGGGGGGCACAGATACGCAGTATTTT
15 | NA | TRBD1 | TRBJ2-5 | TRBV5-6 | CASNVQGVLQETQYF | TGTGCCAGCAACGTACAGGGGGTGTTGCAAGAGACCCAGTACTTC
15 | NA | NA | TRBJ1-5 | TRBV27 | CASSLAGITGQPQHF | TGTGCCAGCAGTTTGGCAGGAATCACCGGTCAGCCCCAGCATTTT
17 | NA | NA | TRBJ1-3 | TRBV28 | CASSLTRDTSSGNTIYF | TGTGCCAGCAGTCTCACACGGGACACCTCCTCTGGAAACACCATATATTTT
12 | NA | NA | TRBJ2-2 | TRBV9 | CASSVFGEELFF | TGTGCCAGCAGCGTATTCGGTGAGGAGCTGTTTTTT
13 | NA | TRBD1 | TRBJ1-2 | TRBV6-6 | CASSDGTGIGYTF | TGTGCCAGCAGTGACGGGACAGGGATCGGCTACACCTTC
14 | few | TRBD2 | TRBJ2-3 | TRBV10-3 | CAISGLAGGDTQYF | TGTGCCATCAGTGGACTAGCGGGAGGGGATACGCAGTATTTT
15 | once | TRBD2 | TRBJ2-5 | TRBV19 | CASRPISGGQETQYF | TGTGCCAGTAGGCCTATTAGCGGGGGCCAAGAGACCCAGTACTTC
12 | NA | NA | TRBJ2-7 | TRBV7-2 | CASSLYGGEQYF | TGTGCCAGCAGCCTTTACGGGGGCGAGCAGTACTTC
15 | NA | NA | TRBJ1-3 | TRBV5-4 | CASSQDRYSGNTIYF | TGTGCCAGCAGTCAAGACAGGTACTCTGGAAACACCATATATTTT
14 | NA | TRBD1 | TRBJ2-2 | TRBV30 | CAWSRDRVSGELFF | TGTGCCTGGAGTCGAGACAGGGTTAGCGGGGAGCTGTTTTTT
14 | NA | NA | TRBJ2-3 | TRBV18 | CASRGLTSTDTQYF | TGTGCCAGCCGGGGACTTACTAGCACAGATACGCAGTATTTT
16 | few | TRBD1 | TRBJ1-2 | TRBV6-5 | CASSYQPLDRVYGYTF | TGTGCCAGCAGTTACCAACCCCTGGACAGGGTCTATGGCTACACCTTC
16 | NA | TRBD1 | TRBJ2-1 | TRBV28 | CASSSPGTGGYDEQFF | TGTGCCAGCAGCTCCCCCGGGACAGGGGGTTACGATGAGCAGTTCTTC
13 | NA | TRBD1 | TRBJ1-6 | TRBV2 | CASSGQENSPLHF | TGTGCCAGCAGCGGACAGGAAAATTCACCCCTCCACTTT
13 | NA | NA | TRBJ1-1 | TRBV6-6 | CASSYQQDTEAFF | TGTGCCAGCAGTTACCAGCAGGACACTGAAGCTTTCTTT
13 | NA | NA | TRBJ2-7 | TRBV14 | CASSQDTDYEQYF | TGTGCCAGCAGCCAAGATACAGACTACGAGCAGTACTTC
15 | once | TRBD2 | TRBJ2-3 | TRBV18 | CASSSGLVGLDTQYF | TGTGCCAGCTCATCGGGACTAGTGGGACTAGATACGCAGTATTTT
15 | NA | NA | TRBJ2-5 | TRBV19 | CASSITGRGVGTQYF | TGTGCCAGTAGTATAACGGGCAGGGGAGTAGGGACCCAGTACTTC
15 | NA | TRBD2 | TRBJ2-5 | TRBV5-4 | CASSLRTSGKETQYF | TGTGCCAGCAGCCTGAGGACTAGCGGGAAAGAGACCCAGTACTTC
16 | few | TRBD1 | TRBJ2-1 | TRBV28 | CASSPAGTGGVDEQFF | TGTGCCAGCAGTCCCGCCGGGACAGGGGGGGTCGATGAGCAGTTCTTC
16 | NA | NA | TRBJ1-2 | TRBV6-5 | CASSYSPTGFGYGYTF | TGTGCCAGCAGTTACTCACCCACAGGGTTCGGATATGGCTACACCTTC
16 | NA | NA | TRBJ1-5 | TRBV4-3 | CASSQDRGIGNQPQHF | TGCGCCAGCAGCCAAGATCGGGGGATCGGCAATCAGCCCCAGCATTTT
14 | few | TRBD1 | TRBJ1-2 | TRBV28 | CASRETGGVYGYTF | TGTGCCAGCAGGGAGACAGGGGGCGTCTATGGCTACACCTTC
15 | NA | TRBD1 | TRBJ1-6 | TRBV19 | CASSEDRGERGTLHF | TGTGCCAGTAGTGAAGACAGGGGCGAGAGAGGGACCCTCCACTTT
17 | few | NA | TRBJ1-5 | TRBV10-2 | CASSAARGSVGNQPQHF | TGCGCCAGCAGTGCCGCTAGGGGGAGCGTCGGCAATCAGCCCCAGCATTTT